These 29 T cell receptor beta chains originate from one sample sequenced in a study of shared clonotypes between healthy human individuals. Sequencing was performed with immunoSEQ multiplex PCR; in TCRdb, only in-frame clones are kept and a portion is missing. This sample has fewer than 400,000 clones, with 74% found just once. The sequenced sample was memory CD4+ T cells sorted from blood. The subset: CD45RA-negative fraction. These receptors were obtained from a man aged 25-40 years in good health.

This clone has just one count. The chain couples TRBV9 to TRBJ2-1, with a tentative D call TRBD1 (7 bases). V was shortened by 6 bases and J by 5 bases, with 15 bases between the two germline ends. Germline-derived CDR1 and CDR2 are SGDLS and YYNGEE. CDR3 length: 14 amino acids. The CDR3 DNA follows: TGTGCCAGCACGAAAGGGGGGACAGACAATGAGCAGTTCTTC. Protein sequence: CASTKGGTDNEQFF.

This clone was observed a single time. The rearrangement joins TRBV5-1 to TRBJ1-2; D is unresolved. V lost 6 bases and J lost 5, with 14 bases in between. This CDR3 spans 13 amino acids. The germline gives CDR1 SGHRS, CDR2 YFSETQ. CDR3 in DNA: TGCGCCAGCACTTACGACTCTGGGTATGGCTACACCTTC. It encodes CASTYDSGYGYTF.

On this clone itself: This specimen includes other DNA sequences encoding the same CDR3. This chain connects TRBV5-1 to TRBJ2-1, with a weak D call TRBD1 (6 bases). Germline V gene sequence: CDR1 SGHRS, CDR2 YFSETQ. The length of the CDR3 is 13 residues. The V gene lost 4 bases and the J gene lost 8 bases, with 13 bases spanning the gap. The CDR3 nucleotides are TGCGCCAGCAGCCTGGGGGCCGGGGATGAGCAGTTCTTC. It translates to CASSLGAGDEQFF.

This chain uses TRBV4-1 with TRBJ2-3; a possible D gene is TRBD1 (6 bases). Trimming cost V 2 bases and J 2 bases, with 8 bases left between them. The CDR3 runs 14 residues. Germline V gene sequence: CDR1 MGHRA, CDR2 YSYEKL. DNA of the CDR3: TGCGCCAGCAGCCAAAACAGGGCCACAGATACGCAGTATTTT. Its protein is CASSQNRATDTQYF.

The chain couples TRBV6-5 to TRBJ2-1, with 14 bases lining up with TRBD2. Trimming removed 4 bases from V and 4 bases from J; junction bases left unmatched: 0. The germline CDR1 and CDR2 sequences are MNHEY and SVGAGI. CDR3 size: 15 residues. CDR3 sequence reads: CASSWTSGRYNEQFF. The CDR3 DNA reads as TGTGCCAGCAGTTGGACTAGCGGGAGGTACAATGAGCAGTTCTTC.

The genes are TRBV2 and TRBJ2-7; 7 nucleotides align to TRBD1. Germline lookup yields CDR1 SNHLY and CDR2 FYNNEI. V gave up 3 bases and J gave up 6 bases; unmatched junction bases: 11. This CDR3 comprises 15 residues. The chain's CDR3 is CASSEQGTAPAEQYF. The CDR3 nucleotides are TGTGCCAGCAGTGAGCAAGGGACAGCGCCTGCCGAGCAGTACTTC.

This chain connects TRBV12-5 to TRBJ2-3; D remains unclear. This CDR3 has 14 residues. Trimming took off 8 bases at V and 2 bases at J, with 14 bases between the two ends. CDR1 is LGHNT and CDR2 is FRNRAP in the germline V gene. CDR3 sequence: CASTTPLNTDTQYF. CDR3 DNA: TGTGCTAGTACAACCCCCCTAAACACAGATACGCAGTATTTT.

The chain employs TRBV25-1 and TRBJ2-5; D unresolved. Germline V CDR1 and CDR2: MGHDK, SYGVNS. This CDR3 contains 15 residues. Trimming removed 4 bases at V and 1 base at J, with 13 bases between. CDR3 DNA: TGTGCCAGCAGTGGACCCACCAGGCTCCAAGAGACCCAGTACTTC. It translates to CASSGPTRLQETQYF.

The V and J genes are TRBV4-3 and TRBJ1-1, with no clear D. The germline V gene has CDR1 LGHNA and CDR2 YSLEER. This CDR3 has 13 residues. V was clipped by 0 bases and J by 7 bases, with 9 bases between them. The CDR3 DNA sequence: TGCGCCAGCAGCCAAGAGACCGGCAGTGAAGCTTTCTTT. Protein product: CASSQETGSEAFF.

In nucleotides, the CDR3 is TGTGCCAGCAGCTTAAATTTCGTAGGGAGCTCCTACAATGAGCAGTTCTTC. Its translation is CASSLNFVGSSYNEQFF. V usage is TRBV11-2 and J usage is TRBJ2-1; tentative D call: TRBD2 (5 bases). CDR3 length: 17 residues. The V and J ends lost 2 bases and 0 bases respectively, with 14 bases between them. Germline loops: CDR1 SGHAT, CDR2 FQNNGV.

For this clone: Within the sample, other DNA sequences also encode this same CDR3. The chain recombines TRBV27 with TRBJ1-2; no clear D gene. The CDR3 length is 12 residues. Trimming removed 3 bases from V and 4 bases from J, with 6 bases in between. Germline-derived CDR1 and CDR2 are MNHEY and SMNVEV (reference sequence). The chain's CDR3 is CASSFRGYGYTF. The CDR3 DNA sequence: TGTGCCAGCAGTTTCCGCGGCTATGGCTACACCTTC.

The chain combines TRBV7-2 with TRBJ2-2, with D unresolved. The V end lost 4 bases, the J end lost 4 bases, and 10 bases lay between the germline ends. CDR1 and CDR2 (germline): SGHTA, FQGNSA. The CDR3 has 14 amino acids. The CDR3 sequence: CASSSLVSTGELFF. The CDR3 DNA follows: TGTGCCAGCAGCTCCCTCGTTAGCACCGGGGAGCTGTTTTTT.

CDR3 bases: TGTGCCAGCAGCGATGCAGCTATGAACACTGAAGCTTTCTTT. Its translation is CASSDAAMNTEAFF. The rearrangement uses TRBV21-1 and TRBJ1-1. TRBV21-1 is reported as a pseudogene. This CDR3 spans 14 amino acids.

This clone appeared a single time. The chain employs TRBV19 and TRBJ1-3; D not certain. V gave up 6 bases and J gave up 4 bases, with 4 bases separating them. The CDR3 totals 11 residues. Germline lookup yields CDR1 LNHDA and CDR2 SQIVND (reference sequence). The CDR3 nucleotides are TGTGCCAGTAGAGGCGGAAACACCATATATTTT. Amino acids: CASRGGNTIYF.

Here the CDR3 DNA reads TGTGCCAGCAGCTTAGCGGGAGTGGGCACAGATACGCAGTATTTT. Encoded protein: CASSLAGVGTDTQYF. V gene TRBV7-2 combines with J gene TRBJ2-3; possible D gene TRBD2, 5 bases. Between the trimmed V and J ends, which lost 0 bases and 1 base, there was a span of 8 bases. The CDR3 runs 15 residues. The V gene's germline CDR1 is SGHTA and CDR2 FQGNSA.

This chain connects TRBV9 to TRBJ2-5, with 8 nucleotides matching TRBD2. The germline V gene has CDR1 SGDLS and CDR2 YYNGEE. This CDR3 comprises 15 residues. V shed 0 bases, J shed 1 base, and the junction held 2 bases outside the gene matches. CDR3 sequence (DNA): TGTGCCAGCAGCGTAGCGGGGACTAGCCAAGAGACCCAGTACTTC. Its protein is CASSVAGTSQETQYF. The variable domain in full, with the rest retrieved from reference TRBV9 and TRBJ2-5, is DSGVTQTPKHLITATGQRVTLRCSPRSGDLSVYWYQQSLDQGLQFLIQYYNGEERAKGNILERFSAQQFPDLHSELNLSSLELGDSALYFCASSVAGTSQETQYFGPGTRLLVL.

The chain carries TRBV11-2 and TRBJ2-6, with 7 bases that match TRBD1. CDR1 and CDR2 (germline): SGHAT, FQNNGV. The CDR3 covers 16 residues. J gave up 0 bases and V 4 bases, and 3 bases lay outside the gene matches. CDR3 DNA sequence: TGTGCCAGCAGCTCAGACAGGGACTCTGGGGCCAACGTCCTGACTTTC. Protein sequence: CASSSDRDSGANVLTF.

This clone was detected only a few times. The chain has TRBV7-6 and TRBJ2-2; perhaps D is TRBD1 or TRBD2 (5 bases each). Trimming removed 2 bases at V and 4 bases at J, with 11 bases between. The CDR3 is 15 amino acids. Germline assignment: CDR1 SGHVS and CDR2 FNYEAQ. This CDR3 is CASSLREGTTGELFF. Here the CDR3 DNA reads TGTGCCAGCAGCTTAAGGGAAGGGACCACCGGGGAGCTGTTTTTT.

Points on this clone: One end of the junction varies from germline; a read error may be responsible. The CDR3 is CASSLVPTGELFF. The DNA for the CDR3 is TGTGCTAGCAGCTTAGTACCGACCGGGGAGCTGTTTTTT. The gene calls are TRBV7-7 and TRBJ2-2; D is undetermined. This CDR3 region has 13 residues. Germline lookup yields CDR1 SSHAT and CDR2 FNYEAQ (reference sequence).

The J gene is TRBJ2-5, the V gene TRBV7-9; 7 nucleotides agree with TRBD1. The CDR3 covers 16 residues. V shed 4 bases, J shed 5 bases, and the junction held 13 bases outside the gene matches. The germline V gene encodes CDR1 SEHNR and CDR2 FQNEAQ (reference sequence). The CDR3 is CASSSTSGQSWETQYF. The CDR3 DNA reads TGTGCCAGCAGCTCAACGTCGGGACAGAGCTGGGAGACCCAGTACTTC.

This chain connects TRBV6-1 to TRBJ1-4, with D possibly matching TRBD1 (5 bases). This CDR3 region has 13 residues. The V end was cut by 11 bases, the J end by 6 bases, with 16 bases between. Germline V CDR1 and CDR2: MNHNS, SASEGT. This CDR3 is CAASLGVDEKLFF. For the CDR3, the DNA is TGTGCCGCATCCCTGGGGGTTGATGAAAAACTGTTTTTT.

This clone was seen repeatedly, ten times or more. This sequence joins TRBV15 and TRBJ1-1, with D tentatively TRBD1 (5 bases). Germline V gene sequence: CDR1 LNHNV, CDR2 YYDKDF (reference sequence). Trimming stripped 0 bases from V and 4 bases from J, with 12 bases between. The CDR3 spans 15 residues. The CDR3 sequence: CATSRDRHGGTEAFF. CDR3 nucleotides: TGTGCCACCAGCAGAGATAGACATGGGGGCACTGAAGCTTTCTTT.

The V gene is TRBV9, the J gene TRBJ1-2; D not resolved. The V end was cut by 3 bases, the J end by 8 bases, with 11 bases between. CDR1 and CDR2 (germline): SGDLS, YYNGEE. This CDR3 has 12 amino acids. This CDR3 is CASSGLVGGYTF. In DNA, the CDR3 is TGTGCCAGCAGCGGCCTGGTCGGAGGCTACACCTTC.

The genes are TRBV15 and TRBJ1-4; D not certain. This CDR3 spans 15 amino acids. Germline V CDR1 and CDR2: LNHNV, YYDKDF (reference sequence). The V gene lost 5 bases and the J gene lost 5 bases, with 15 bases spanning the gap. CDR3 coding DNA: TGTGCCACCAGCCCGGACCGGGGATGGAATGAAAAACTGTTTTTT. Amino acid sequence: CATSPDRGWNEKLFF.

CDR3 nucleotides: TGTGCCAGCTCACAAAAGCGGGAGCCTCTCAATGAGCAGTTCTTC. Translating gives CASSQKREPLNEQFF. The chain is built from TRBV18 and TRBJ2-1; 8 bases are a match to TRBD2. With V trimmed by 4 bases and J by 6 bases, 8 bases remained unmatched. The CDR3 has 15 residues. The germline V gene has CDR1 KGHSH and CDR2 LQKENI.

The sample holds a few counts of this clone. The chain joins TRBV2 to TRBJ2-3; TRBD2 aligns across 12 bases. The V and J ends lost 0 bases and 5 bases, in that order; junction bases with no gene match: 3. Germline CDR1 and CDR2: SNHLY and FYNNEI. The CDR3 has 16 amino acids. In DNA, the CDR3 is TGTGCCAGCAGTGAAGCGCGACTAGCGGGAGTAGATACGCAGTATTTT. The encoded protein is CASSEARLAGVDTQYF.

The chain joins TRBV4-2 to TRBJ2-1; possible D gene TRBD2, 6 bases. The V gene's germline CDR1 is LGHNA and CDR2 YNFKEQ. This CDR3 comprises 17 residues. Trimming pared 1 base from V and 8 bases from J, leaving 21 bases between. The CDR3 sequence: CASSQVAGGNLGDEQFF. Written as DNA, the CDR3 is TGTGCCAGCAGCCAAGTGGCCGGGGGAAATTTAGGTGATGAGCAGTTCTTC.

The J gene is TRBJ2-7, the V gene TRBV10-3, with 9 positions matching TRBD1. The CDR3 length is 15 residues. After removal of 6 bases from V and 5 bases from J, the junction contained 11 bases not matched to a gene. CDR1 is ENHRY and CDR2 is SYGVKD in the germline V gene. This chain's CDR3 is CAIRPGTGKSHEQYF. The CDR3 DNA follows: TGTGCCATCAGACCCGGGACAGGGAAGTCACACGAGCAGTACTTC.

The rearrangement joins TRBV19 to TRBJ1-5; a possible D gene is TRBD1 (5 bases). V lost 4 bases and J 6 bases, leaving 19 bases between the germline ends. Germline-derived CDR1 and CDR2 are LNHDA and SQIVND (reference sequence). The length of the CDR3 is 16 residues. The CDR3 DNA is TGTGCCAGTAGTACCCTCGGGGGGACGGGATCTCAGCCCCAGCATTTT. This sequence encodes CASSTLGGTGSQPQHF.